One and the same sample provided the 6 T cell receptor beta chains below, sequenced in a study of blood T cell repertoires in COVID-19. Generated by immunoSEQ multiplex PCR, the TCRdb table keeps only in-frame clones and is missing some. The repertoire holds 400,000 to 500,000 clones, with 86% as singletons. Sequenced input: peripheral blood. These receptors were collected from a woman in her thirties with active or convalescent COVID-19.

This chain uses TRBV6-5 with TRBJ2-3; maybe TRBD1 (5 bases). Trimming pared 8 bases from V and 3 bases from J, leaving 18 bases between. Germline CDR1 and CDR2: MNHEY and SVGAGI. The CDR3 length is 15 residues. CDR3 residues: CASGTRWGATDTQYF. The CDR3 DNA sequence: TGTGCCAGCGGAACGCGGTGGGGCGCGACAGATACGCAGTATTTT.

The rearrangement uses TRBV12-3 or TRBV12-4 and TRBJ1-2; D not certain. V lost 7 bases to trimming and J lost 8 bases, with 14 bases between them. The CDR3 consists of 12 residues. Here the CDR3 reads CASTPIVGGYTF. The CDR3 region has the DNA TGTGCCAGCACCCCGATTGTGGGCGGCTACACCTTC.

This clone appeared once. This rearrangement joins TRBV2 to TRBJ2-1; TRBD2 matches at 14 bases. The CDR3 contains 17 residues. With V trimmed by 8 bases and J by 3 bases, 9 bases remained unmatched. Germline values: CDR1 SNHLY, CDR2 FYNNEI. The CDR3 coding sequence is TGTGCCAGCGCCGGGACTAGCGGGGGAAGGGGCTACAATGAGCAGTTCTTC. Translation: CASAGTSGGRGYNEQFF.

The chain is built from TRBV16 and TRBJ2-1; D call uncertain. The germline V gene has CDR1 KGHSY and CDR2 FQNENV. This CDR3 region has 15 residues. The V and J ends lost 2 bases and 0 bases respectively, with 8 bases between them. The CDR3: CASSQRGGSYNEQFF. The CDR3 DNA reads TGTGCCAGCAGCCAAAGAGGCGGCTCCTACAATGAGCAGTTCTTC.

This chain joins TRBV7-2 and TRBJ1-2; weak D call: TRBD1 (5 bases). Germline-derived CDR1 and CDR2 are SGHTA and FQGNSA. V dropped 8 bases and J dropped 2 bases, with 9 bases sitting between them. The CDR3 runs 12 residues. The CDR3 spells CASAQGNYGYTF. The DNA of the CDR3 is TGTGCCAGCGCGCAGGGCAACTATGGCTACACCTTC.

The chain employs TRBV7-6 and TRBJ2-1; tentative D call: TRBD2 (5 bases). Trimming shortened V by 10 bases and J by 2 bases, and 18 bases separated the two germline ends. Germline-derived CDR1 and CDR2 are SGHVS and FNYEAQ. This CDR3 has 15 amino acids. The CDR3 sequence is CAMQPASGTYNEQFF. The CDR3 DNA follows: TGTGCCATGCAACCCGCCTCCGGGACCTACAATGAGCAGTTCTTC.